This is a list of T cell receptor beta chains from one sample in a study of T-cell reconstitution after alpha-beta-depleted transplantation in children. One entry per CDR3 protein results from TCRdb running MiXCR on the PCR reads. Of about 980,000 distinct CDR3 sequences in the sample, roughly 29% were seen once. The source material was PBMCs, mostly from graft donor cells, sampled 360 days after TCRalphabeta/CD19-depleted stem cell transplant. The receptors come from a boy in the first two years of life who had a stem cell transplant for SCID, so the T cells may come from the graft donor. Each CDR3 is given with its conserved first and last residue. D genes are given only for firm matches. Size is omitted from some rows. Given values are once, few, many or a class for expanded clones.

clone_size	d_call	v_call	j_call	cdr3_aa	cdr3_nt
few	-	TRBV24-1	TRBJ2-7	CATSQGGEQYF	TGTGCCACCAGTCAAGGAGGCGAGCAGTACTTC
few	-	TRBV20-1	TRBJ2-3	CSARAGTPTDTQYF	TGCAGTGCTAGAGCCGGGACACCCACAGATACGCAGTATTTT
-	-	TRBV4-1	TRBJ1-4	CASSPDGRREKLFF	TGCGCCAGCAGCCCCGACGGCCGGAGGGAAAAACTGTTTTTT
few	-	TRBV29-1	TRBJ2-5	CSGLAFLQETQYF	TGCAGCGGACTGGCCTTCCTCCAAGAGACCCAGTACTTC
-	-	TRBV7-2	TRBJ2-1	CASSLFGESEQFF	TGTGCCAGCAGCTTATTCGGGGAGAGTGAGCAGTTCTTC
-	-	TRBV3-1	TRBJ2-1	CASSQEWGSYNEQFF	TGTGCCAGCAGCCAAGAGTGGGGCTCCTACAATGAGCAGTTCTTC
-	-	TRBV3-1	TRBJ2-3	CASSHSTVSPDTQYF	TGTGCCAGCAGCCACTCAACCGTATCTCCAGATACGCAGTATTTT
-	-	TRBV29-1	TRBJ2-2	CSAVERVFGELFF	TGCAGCGCCGTGGAAAGGGTTTTCGGGGAGCTGTTTTTT
-	-	TRBV5-6	TRBJ1-5	CASSLAEEGWAGQPQHF	TGTGCCAGCAGCTTGGCCGAGGAGGGCTGGGCTGGGCAGCCCCAGCATTTT
-	-	TRBV4-3	TRBJ2-3	CASSQDDASTDTQYF	TGCGCCAGCAGCCAAGATGACGCAAGCACAGATACGCAGTATTTT
few	TRBD1	TRBV5-1	TRBJ1-1	CASSHPGQGNTEAFF	TGCGCCAGCAGCCACCCGGGACAGGGGAACACTGAAGCTTTCTTT
-	-	TRBV5-1	TRBJ2-1	CASSFGLASPLGNEQFF	TGCGCCAGCAGCTTCGGGCTAGCGAGCCCCCTGGGTAATGAGCAGTTCTTC
few	-	TRBV10-3	TRBJ2-7	CAISGPGEPTYEQYF	TGTGCCATCAGCGGACCAGGGGAGCCCACCTACGAGCAGTACTTC
-	-	TRBV5-1	TRBJ2-2	CASSQAPPGRSNTGELFF	TGCGCCAGCAGCCAGGCCCCCCCGGGCAGGTCGAACACCGGGGAGCTGTTTTTT
-	TRBD1	TRBV5-1	TRBJ2-2	CASSTGGTGDTGELFF	TGCGCCAGCAGCACCGGGGGGACAGGGGACACCGGGGAGCTGTTTTTT
-	TRBD1	TRBV6-1	TRBJ2-4	CASSPGQALAKNIQYF	TGTGCCAGCAGTCCCGGACAGGCTCTAGCCAAAAACATTCAGTACTTC
few	TRBD1	TRBV24-1	TRBJ1-5	CATSDTYDRGGDQPQHF	TGTGCCACCAGTGATACATACGACAGGGGCGGGGATCAGCCCCAGCATTTT
few	TRBD1	TRBV2	TRBJ2-7	CASSGGQGGYEQYF	TGTGCCAGCAGTGGGGGACAGGGAGGCTACGAGCAGTACTTC
-	TRBD2	TRBV4-2	TRBJ2-7	CASSQESAGGPEQYF	TGTGCCAGCAGCCAAGAGTCAGCGGGGGGGCCCGAGCAGTACTTC
few	-	TRBV27	TRBJ2-1	CASRRGSYNEQFF	TGTGCCAGCAGACGGGGTTCCTACAATGAGCAGTTCTTC
few	-	TRBV20-1	TRBJ1-1	CSARKAILNTEAFF	TGCAGTGCTAGGAAGGCCATCCTGAACACTGAAGCTTTCTTT
-	-	TRBV4-1	TRBJ2-7	CASSQAVRDYEQYF	TGCGCCAGCAGCCAAGCTGTCAGGGACTACGAGCAGTACTTC
once	-	TRBV7-6	TRBJ1-3	CASSLELENTIYF	TGTGCCAGCAGCTTAGAACTAGAAAACACCATATATTTT
-	-	TRBV20-1	TRBJ2-7	CSARVPGPLEQYF	TGCAGTGCTAGAGTTCCGGGGCCCTTGGAGCAGTACTTC
-	-	TRBV13	TRBJ2-2	CASMATGRSGELFF	TGTGCCAGCATGGCAACGGGGCGGTCCGGGGAGCTGTTTTTT
few	TRBD1	TRBV15	TRBJ2-4	CATSRSRLGTGGSQYF	TGTGCCACCAGCAGGAGCCGCCTTGGGACAGGGGGAAGTCAGTACTTC
many	-	TRBV5-1	TRBJ2-3	CASSLASASLADTQYF	TGCGCCAGCAGCTTGGCAAGCGCCTCTTTAGCGGATACGCAGTATTTT
-	-	TRBV28	TRBJ2-3	CASSFGGVVVDTQYF	TGTGCCAGCAGTTTTGGCGGGGTCGTTGTGGATACGCAGTATTTT
-	-	TRBV9	TRBJ2-1	CASSVVGYSTYNEQFF	TGTGCCAGCAGCGTAGTGGGCTACTCTACATACAATGAGCAGTTCTTC
many	-	TRBV27	TRBJ1-2	CASSLSRTGPNYGYTF	TGTGCCAGCAGTTTATCCCGGACGGGCCCCAACTATGGCTACACCTTC
-	TRBD2	TRBV10-3	TRBJ2-3	CAISEPGRGRGGADTQYF	TGTGCCATCAGTGAGCCCGGCCGGGGGCGGGGGGGCGCAGATACGCAGTATTTT
-	TRBD1	TRBV12-3/TRBV12-4	TRBJ2-5	CASSPVTGVRETQYF	TGTGCCAGCAGTCCGGTAACAGGGGTCAGAGAGACCCAGTACTTC
many	TRBD1	TRBV6-1	TRBJ2-7	CASSTPRTGVTSYEQYF	TGTGCCAGCAGTACCCCCCGAACAGGGGTTACCTCCTACGAGCAGTACTTC
-	-	TRBV4-1	TRBJ2-7	CASSQGVLAMVYEQYF	TGCGCCAGCAGCCAAGGAGTTTTAGCGATGGTCTACGAGCAGTACTTC
few	TRBD1	TRBV5-1	TRBJ2-1	CASSGQGKYNEQFF	TGCGCCAGCAGCGGACAGGGGAAGTACAATGAGCAGTTCTTC
-	-	TRBV5-1	TRBJ2-1	CASSSYLSSYNEQFF	TGCGCCAGCAGCTCCTACCTGAGCTCCTACAATGAGCAGTTCTTC
few	-	TRBV5-1	TRBJ2-7	CASSFGQTDYEQYF	TGCGCCAGCAGCTTTGGCCAGACCGACTACGAGCAGTACTTC
-	-	TRBV5-1	TRBJ1-1	CASSGSATGNTEAFF	TGCGCCAGCAGCGGCAGCGCGACAGGGAACACTGAAGCTTTCTTT
-	TRBD1	TRBV3-1	TRBJ2-7	CASSQTPGQGYF	TGTGCCAGCAGCCAAACACCGGGACAGGGGTACTTC
-	-	TRBV5-1	TRBJ2-2	CASSLMSGPGELFF	TGCGCCAGCAGCTTGATGAGCGGGCCCGGGGAGCTGTTTTTT
-	TRBD1	TRBV4-3	TRBJ2-1	CASSQANNRGYEQFF	TGCGCCAGCAGCCAAGCGAATAACAGGGGCTATGAGCAGTTCTTC
-	-	TRBV20-1	TRBJ2-5	CSAREGGQGVGETQYF	TGCAGTGCTAGAGAGGGTGGGCAGGGAGTGGGAGAGACCCAGTACTTC
few	TRBD1	TRBV5-1	TRBJ1-1	CASSSADRANTEAFF	TGCGCCAGCAGCTCAGCGGACAGGGCGAACACTGAAGCTTTCTTT
-	-	TRBV20-1	TRBJ2-7	CSARVPGVSYEQYF	TGCAGTGCTAGAGTCCCGGGGGTCTCCTACGAGCAGTACTTC
-	-	TRBV4-3	TRBJ1-1	CASSQDRTGTKAFF	TGCGCCAGCAGCCAAGATAGAACCGGGACAAAAGCTTTCTTT
-	-	TRBV29-1	TRBJ2-1	CSVDEAYNEQFF	TGCAGCGTTGATGAGGCCTACAATGAGCAGTTCTTC
-	TRBD1	TRBV6-5	TRBJ1-2	CASGQGNGYTF	TGTGCCAGCGGACAGGGTAACGGCTACACCTTC